What follows are 8 T cell receptor beta chains derived from one specimen sequenced in a study of T cell clonotyping in hematopoietic cell transplantation. Libraries were prepared by immunoSEQ multiplex PCR; TCRdb keeps only in-frame clonotypes and omits some of them. Of 6,500 to 9,500 clones in the sample, about 95% were seen once. Sample: peripheral blood mononuclear cells, taken 30 days after allogeneic stem cell transplant. The receptor set was obtained from a male patient aged 60-69 years who had an allogeneic stem cell transplant from an unrelated donor, so T cells may come from the graft donor. Some clones in this sample may be carry-over from other donors' samples.

The chain carries TRBV29-1 and TRBJ2-1; 9 nucleotides match TRBD1. After removal of 7 bases from V and 5 bases from J, the junction contained 9 bases not matched to a gene. The CDR3 loop spans 14 amino acids. CDR1 and CDR2 (germline): SQVTM, ANQGSEA. The CDR3 is CSGRGDRDDNEQFF. CDR3 sequence (DNA): TGCAGCGGCCGTGGGGACAGGGACGACAATGAGCAGTTCTTC.

CDR3 sequence reads: CASKTGVAGYTF. The CDR3, as DNA: TGTGCCAGCAAGACCGGGGTTGCTGGCTACACCTTC. This rearrangement joins TRBV28 to TRBJ1-2; D gene unclear. This CDR3 comprises 12 residues. V was trimmed by 7 bases and J by 7 bases, leaving 13 bases between them. Germline-derived CDR1 and CDR2 are MDHEN and SYDVKM.

V gene TRBV9 combines with J gene TRBJ2-1, with D unclear. There are 15 residues in the CDR3. The germline CDR1 and CDR2 sequences are SGDLS and YYNGEE. Trimming pared 3 bases from V and 4 bases from J, leaving 14 bases between. DNA of the CDR3: TGTGCCAGCAGCGAAGGGTGGGTAGAATACAATGAGCAGTTCTTC. Protein sequence: CASSEGWVEYNEQFF.

The J gene is TRBJ2-7, the V gene TRBV9; 8 nucleotides align to TRBD1. CDR1 and CDR2 (germline): SGDLS, YYNGEE. J lost 2 bases, V lost 2 bases, and 6 bases had no gene match. The CDR3 consists of 15 residues. The chain's CDR3 is CASSVGQGITYEQYF. The CDR3 nucleotides read TGTGCCAGCAGCGTTGGACAGGGAATTACCTACGAGCAGTACTTC.

The chain links TRBV11-2 to TRBJ1-1; a possible D gene is TRBD1 (5 bases). Trimming took off 1 base at V and 6 bases at J, with 12 bases between the two ends. Germline V lookup: CDR1 SGHAT, CDR2 FQNNGV. This CDR3 comprises 14 residues. Here the CDR3 DNA reads TGTGCCAGCAGCTTAGTGGGGGGATTCGCTGAAGCTTTCTTT. Residues: CASSLVGGFAEAFF.

The chain carries TRBV30 and TRBJ2-1; either TRBD1 or TRBD2 may fit D (6 bases each). Germline V gene sequence: CDR1 GTSNPN, CDR2 SVGIG (reference sequence). V dropped 0 bases and J dropped 9 bases, with 15 bases sitting between them. The length of the CDR3 is 14 residues. In DNA, the CDR3 is TGTGCCTGGAGTGTACTAGGGGGGACGGCTGAGCAGTTCTTC. Translation gives CAWSVLGGTAEQFF.

This clone was counted once. V usage is TRBV28 and J usage is TRBJ1-1; 7 bases are shared with TRBD1. The CDR3 spans 14 residues. Germline CDR1 MDHEN, CDR2 SYDVKM. Trimming at V came to 5 bases and at J to 4 bases, leaving 7 bases not matched to a gene. The CDR3 DNA sequence: TGTGCCAGCAGTACACAGGGGACGGGCACTGAAGCTTTCTTT. Translation: CASSTQGTGTEAFF.

The genes are TRBV5-6 and TRBJ2-3, with 13 bases fitting TRBD2. CDR1 is SGHDT, CDR2 YYEEEE, per germline. With V trimmed by 1 base and J by 6 bases, 2 bases remained unmatched. The CDR3 loop spans 15 amino acids. The CDR3 DNA sequence: TGTGCCAGCAGCTTGAAACTAGCGGGAGGGGATACGCAGTATTTT. Translation: CASSLKLAGGDTQYF.